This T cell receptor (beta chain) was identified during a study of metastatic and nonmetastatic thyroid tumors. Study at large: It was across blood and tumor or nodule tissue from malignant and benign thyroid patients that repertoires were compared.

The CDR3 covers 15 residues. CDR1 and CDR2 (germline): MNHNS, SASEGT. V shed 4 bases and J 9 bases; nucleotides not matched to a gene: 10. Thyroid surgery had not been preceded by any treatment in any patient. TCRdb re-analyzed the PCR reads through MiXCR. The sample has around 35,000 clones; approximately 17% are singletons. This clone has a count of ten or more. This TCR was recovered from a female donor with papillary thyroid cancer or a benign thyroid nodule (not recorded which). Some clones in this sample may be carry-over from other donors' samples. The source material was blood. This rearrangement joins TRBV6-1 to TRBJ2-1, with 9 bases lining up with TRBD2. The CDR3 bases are TGTGCCAGCAGTGTTGGGGGTAGCGGGAGCGGTGAGCAGTTCTTC. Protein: CASSVGGSGSGEQFF.